Each of the 9 T cell receptor beta chains below was sequenced from the same sample in a study of T cells in Graves' hyperthyroidism and ophthalmopathy. RNA transcripts served as the template for amplifying TCR beta CDR3 regions. Using the HTBI primer set, a first-round RT-PCR was run on the TCR CDR3. TCRdb analysed the multiplex PCR reads with MiXCR anew, one entry per CDR3 protein. The data hold around 420,000 distinct CDR3 sequences, with roughly an eighth observed a single time. The specimen was blood. Receptor source: a woman younger than 30 with Graves' hyperthyroidism.

This clonotype was seen at least ten times. The chain recombines TRBV28 with TRBJ1-3; D is uncertain. CDR3 length equals 12 residues. Germline loops: CDR1 MDHEN, CDR2 SYDVKM. Trimming stripped 4 bases from V and 8 bases from J, with 9 bases between. CDR3 residues: CASSYGSDTIYF. The CDR3 DNA reads TGTGCCAGCAGTTATGGATCGGACACCATATATTTT.

This clonotype was picked up many times. The V and J genes are TRBV28 and TRBJ2-6; 7 positions match TRBD1. CDR1 and CDR2 from the germline V gene are MDHEN and SYDVKM. The V and J ends lost 10 bases and 4 bases, in that order; junction bases with no gene match: 4. CDR3 length equals 13 residues. CDR3 sequence (DNA): TGTGCCACCGACAGGGCCGGGGCCAACGTCCTGACTTTC. Translation: CATDRAGANVLTF.

This clonotype was seen ten or more times. J is TRBJ2-7 and V is TRBV12-3 or TRBV12-4; 14 bases agree with TRBD2. The CDR3 contains 16 residues. Germline trimming cut 5 bases from V and 3 bases from J; bases unmatched to any gene: 6. CDR3 DNA: TGTGCCAGCAGTACGGGACTAGCGGGAGCTCTCTACGAGCAGTACTTC. Encoded protein: CASSTGLAGALYEQYF.

This clonotype was counted many times. V gene TRBV7-9 combines with J gene TRBJ2-3, with D maybe TRBD1 (5 bases). The germline V gene encodes CDR1 SEHNR and CDR2 FQNEAQ (reference sequence). V dropped 6 bases and J dropped 2 bases, with 12 bases sitting between them. The CDR3 runs 14 residues. The CDR3 is CASSGQAVTDTQYF. The CDR3, as DNA: TGTGCCAGCAGTGGACAAGCAGTCACAGATACGCAGTATTTT.

V gene TRBV15 combines with J gene TRBJ1-5, with a weak D call TRBD1 (5 bases). Trimming shortened V by 9 bases and J by 1 base, and 13 bases separated the two germline ends. There are 14 residues in the CDR3. Germline V gene data show CDR1 as LNHNV and CDR2 as YYDKDF (reference sequence). The CDR3 is CATSLGRSNQPQHF. CDR3 in DNA: TGTGCCACTAGCTTGGGACGCAGCAATCAGCCCCAGCATTTT.

This clonotype was seen more than once but under ten times. The chain is built from TRBV5-1 and TRBJ2-3; no clear D. The ends were cut back, 4 bases at V and 6 bases at J, with 15 bases in the middle. Per the germline V gene, CDR1 is SGHRS and CDR2 is YFSETQ. The length of the CDR3 is 14 residues. CDR3 amino acids: CASSADAPPDTQYF. CDR3 in DNA: TGCGCCAGCAGCGCCGATGCCCCCCCCGATACGCAGTATTTT.

This clonotype was seen more than once but under ten times. CDR3 DNA sequence: TGTGCCAGCACCCGGCTAGCGGATAACACCGGGGAGCTGTTTTTT. Protein: CASTRLADNTGELFF. This chain uses TRBV5-4 with TRBJ2-2; the match to TRBD2 covers 7 bases. The length of the CDR3 is 15 residues. The trim removed 6 bases at V and 2 bases at J, leaving 7 bases unmatched. Germline V CDR1 and CDR2: SGHNT, YYREEE (reference sequence).

In its sample, this clonotype was seen many times. The chain joins TRBV20-1 to TRBJ2-1; 8 bases map to TRBD2. The CDR3 length is 15 residues. The trim removed 3 bases at V and 5 bases at J, leaving 9 bases unmatched. CDR1 is DFQATT, CDR2 SNEGSKA, per germline (reference sequence). Here the CDR3 DNA reads TGCAGTGCTAGTGACACTAGCGGAGGGGACAATGAGCAGTTCTTC. As protein: CSASDTSGGDNEQFF.

This clonotype has more than one count but fewer than ten. The chain has TRBV20-1 and TRBJ2-7, with D perhaps TRBD1 (7 bases). CDR1 DFQATT and CDR2 SNEGSKA come from the germline V gene (reference sequence). The V gene lost 5 bases and the J gene lost 7 bases, with 24 bases spanning the gap. The CDR3 covers 15 residues. CDR3: CSAGGGTVRQEEQYF. The CDR3 coding sequence is TGCAGTGCTGGGGGCGGGACAGTGCGCCAGGAAGAGCAGTACTTC.